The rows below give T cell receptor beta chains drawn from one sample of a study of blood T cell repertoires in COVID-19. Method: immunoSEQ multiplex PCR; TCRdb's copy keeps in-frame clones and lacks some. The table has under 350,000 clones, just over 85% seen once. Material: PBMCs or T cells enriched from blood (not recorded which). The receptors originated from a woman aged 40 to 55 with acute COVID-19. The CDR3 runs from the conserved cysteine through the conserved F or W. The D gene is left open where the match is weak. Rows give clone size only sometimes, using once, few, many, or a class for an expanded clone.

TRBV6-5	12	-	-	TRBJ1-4	TGTGCCAGCAGTTACTCGGGGGGAAAACTGTTTTTT	CASSYSGGKLFF
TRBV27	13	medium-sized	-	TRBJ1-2	TGTGCCAGCAGTTTAAGGGGTAGCTATGGCTACACCTTC	CASSLRGSYGYTF
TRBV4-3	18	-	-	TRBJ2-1	TGCGCCAGCAGCCAAGACCCACTTGGGGGGGCGAGCTACAATGAGCAGTTCTTC	CASSQDPLGGASYNEQFF
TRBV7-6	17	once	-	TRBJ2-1	TGTGCCAGCAGCTTAGTGGCCAAGGGAGGACAATACAATGAGCAGTTCTTC	CASSLVAKGGQYNEQFF
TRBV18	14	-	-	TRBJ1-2	TGTGCCAGCTCACCTCTCGGGGGGTGGAATGGCTACACCTTC	CASSPLGGWNGYTF
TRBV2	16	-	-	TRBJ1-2	TGTGCCAGCGCGGTGGGGGGAGGCGACTATAACTATGGCTACACCTTC	CASAVGGGDYNYGYTF
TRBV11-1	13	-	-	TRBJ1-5	TGTGCCAGCAGCTTAGTTCCTGGCCAGCCCCAGCATTTT	CASSLVPGQPQHF
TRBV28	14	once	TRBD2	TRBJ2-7	TGTGCCAGCAGTGGAAGCGGGGCCGGGAACGAGCAGTACTTC	CASSGSGAGNEQYF
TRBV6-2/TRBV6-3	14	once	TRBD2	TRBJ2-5	TGTGCCAGCGGTTATAGCGGGGCCGGGGAGACCCAGTACTTC	CASGYSGAGETQYF
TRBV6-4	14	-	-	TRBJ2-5	TGTGCCAGCACCCCGGGGCGGGGCCGGGAGACCCAGTACTTC	CASTPGRGRETQYF
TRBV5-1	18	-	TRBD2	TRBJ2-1	TGCGCCAGCAGCCCCACCGCCGGACTCCGCGGGGGTTACAATGAGCAGTTCTTC	CASSPTAGLRGGYNEQFF
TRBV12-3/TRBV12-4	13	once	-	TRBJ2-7	TGTGCCAGCAGCCCGGACAAGACCTACGAGCAGTACTTC	CASSPDKTYEQYF
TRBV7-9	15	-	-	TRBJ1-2	TGTGCCAGCAGCCTAATGGACAGTTCTAACTATGGCTACACCTTC	CASSLMDSSNYGYTF
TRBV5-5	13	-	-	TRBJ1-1	TGTGCCAGCAGCTTACAGGGTTTCACTGAAGCTTTCTTT	CASSLQGFTEAFF
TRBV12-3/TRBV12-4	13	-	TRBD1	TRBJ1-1	TGTGCCAGCAGTCGACAGGGTGCCACTGAAGCTTTCTTT	CASSRQGATEAFF
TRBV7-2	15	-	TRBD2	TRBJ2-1	TGTGCCAGCAGCTTGAGGGGACTAGCGGGAGGGGGGCAGTTCTTC	CASSLRGLAGGGQFF
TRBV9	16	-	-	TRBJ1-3	TGTGCCAGCAGCGTAAACTCGGACAGCTCATGGAACACCATATATTTT	CASSVNSDSSWNTIYF